This TCR beta chain stems from a study of glioma-infiltrating T cells. Study-level results: Tissue and blood shared very few CDR3 sequences. Above-expected tissue-blood divergence occurred in all gliomas, most in low-grade ones.

Looked up from germline, CDR1 is SGHRS and CDR2 is YFSETQ. This CDR3 contains 13 residues. Trimming cost V 6 bases and J 0 bases, with 9 bases left between them. Only a few counts were recorded for this clonotype. Its antigen is unidentified. Amplification of TCR alpha and beta CDR3 regions from RNA used iRepertoire nested multiplex PCR. One-step reverse transcription and amplification started from approximately 100-400 ng of tissue mRNA or PBMC total RNA. TCRdb called the multiplex PCR reads again in MiXCR, with one record for every CDR3 protein. Of approximately 90,000 distinct CDR3 sequences in the sample, about 23% are singletons; the top ten hold 5.5% to 7.5%.

J is TRBJ2-5 and V is TRBV5-1; a weak D match, TRBD1 (5 bases). Material: glioma tissue, nonneoplastic brain tissue, or PBMCs (not recorded which). The clonotype originates from a human donor with low-grade glioma or glioblastoma, undergoing nonglioma brain surgery, or in good health (not recorded which). Written as DNA, the CDR3 is TGCGCCAGCACGCAGGGCGACCAAGAGACCCAGTACTTC. Its protein is CASTQGDQETQYF.